These 2 T cell receptor beta chains were all obtained from the same sample, sequenced in a study of a mutant IDH1 vaccine in newly diagnosed glioma. Time point in this sample: week 11, during vaccination. One vaccine dose held 300 ug of mutant IDH1 20-mer peptide and came with topical imiquimod. These TCRs are of unknown antigen specificity. Produced via immunoSEQ multiplex PCR; TCRdb's table is partial and in-frame only. Here the sample spans tens of thousands of clones, 65% to 85% being singletons. The material was PBMCs, obtained from a glioma patient whose treatment included an IDH1 peptide vaccine. These receptors came from a woman aged 50 to 60 with glioma.

The chain joins TRBV14 to TRBJ2-3, with 8 bases that match TRBD2. V dropped 2 bases and J dropped 0; count of bases not matched to a gene: 4. The CDR3 covers 16 residues. Germline V gene lookup returns CDR1 SGHDN and CDR2 FVKESK. The CDR3 sequence: CASSQSGGASTDTQYF. Here the CDR3 DNA reads TGTGCCAGCAGCCAAAGCGGGGGAGCTAGCACAGATACGCAGTATTTT.

V and J are TRBV29-1 and TRBJ1-6; D may be TRBD1 (6 bases). The CDR3 spans 13 residues. V lost 4 bases, J lost 6 bases, and 10 bases lay in between. Germline V gene lookup returns CDR1 SQVTM and CDR2 ANQGSEA. The CDR3 protein is CSVGSGANSPLHF. DNA of the CDR3: TGCAGCGTTGGATCAGGGGCTAATTCACCCCTCCACTTT.